This T cell receptor beta chain was captured in a study of CD8+CD57+ T cells in acquired aplastic anemia. The germline CDR1 and CDR2 sequences are DFQATT and SNEGSKA (reference sequence). Trimming pared 3 bases from V and 10 bases from J, leaving 16 bases between. There are 13 residues in the CDR3. The TCR beta profiling, which covered VDJ combination and CDR3 sequence, was carried out using genomic DNA as the template. TCRdb itself ran the reads through MiXCR, one entry per CDR3 protein. The sample lists about 400,000 distinct CDR3 sequences, approximately 70% occurring once. Sequenced sample: sorted CD4+, CD8+, or CD8+CD57+ T cells (not recorded which) from PBMCs. This TCR derives from a human donor in good health, serving as a control. This chain uses TRBV20-1 with TRBJ2-1; tentatively, D is TRBD2 (5 bases). CDR3 in amino acids: CSASPTNNKEQFF. Written as DNA, the CDR3 is TGCAGTGCTAGCCCGACTAACAATAAGGAGCAGTTCTTC.